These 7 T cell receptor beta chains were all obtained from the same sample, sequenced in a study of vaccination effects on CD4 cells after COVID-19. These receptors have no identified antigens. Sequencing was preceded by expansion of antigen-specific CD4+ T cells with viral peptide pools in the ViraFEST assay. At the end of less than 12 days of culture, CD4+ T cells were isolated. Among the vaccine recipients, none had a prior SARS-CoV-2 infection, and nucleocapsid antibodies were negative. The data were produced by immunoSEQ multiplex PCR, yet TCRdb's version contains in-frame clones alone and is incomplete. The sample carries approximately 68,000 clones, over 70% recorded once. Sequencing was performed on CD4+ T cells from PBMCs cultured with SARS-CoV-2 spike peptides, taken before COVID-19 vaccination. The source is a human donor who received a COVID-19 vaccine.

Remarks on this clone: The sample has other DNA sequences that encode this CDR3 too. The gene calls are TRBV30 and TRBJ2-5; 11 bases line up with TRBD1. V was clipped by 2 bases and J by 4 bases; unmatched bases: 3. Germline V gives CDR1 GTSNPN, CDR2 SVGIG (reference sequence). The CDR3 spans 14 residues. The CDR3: CAWSWDRGIETQYF. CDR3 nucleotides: TGTGCCTGGAGTTGGGACAGGGGGATAGAGACCCAGTACTTC.

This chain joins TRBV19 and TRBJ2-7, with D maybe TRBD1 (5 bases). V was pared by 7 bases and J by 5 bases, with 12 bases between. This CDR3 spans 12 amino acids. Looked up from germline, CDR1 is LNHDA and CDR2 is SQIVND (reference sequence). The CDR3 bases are TGTGCCAGTAATACAGGTACGCACGAGCAGTACGTC. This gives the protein CASNTGTHEQYV.

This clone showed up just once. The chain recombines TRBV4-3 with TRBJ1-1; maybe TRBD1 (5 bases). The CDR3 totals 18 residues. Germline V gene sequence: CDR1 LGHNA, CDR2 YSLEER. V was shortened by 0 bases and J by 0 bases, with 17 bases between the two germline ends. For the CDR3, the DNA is TGCGCCAGCAGCCAAGATATAGGGCAGGGTGCCCTGAACACTGAAGCTTTCTTT. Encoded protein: CASSQDIGQGALNTEAFF.

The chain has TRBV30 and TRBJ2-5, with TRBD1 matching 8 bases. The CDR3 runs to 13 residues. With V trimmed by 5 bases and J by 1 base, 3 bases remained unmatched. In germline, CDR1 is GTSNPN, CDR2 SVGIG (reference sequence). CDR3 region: CAWDRGPQETQYF. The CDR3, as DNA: TGTGCCTGGGACAGGGGTCCCCAAGAGACCCAGTACTTC.

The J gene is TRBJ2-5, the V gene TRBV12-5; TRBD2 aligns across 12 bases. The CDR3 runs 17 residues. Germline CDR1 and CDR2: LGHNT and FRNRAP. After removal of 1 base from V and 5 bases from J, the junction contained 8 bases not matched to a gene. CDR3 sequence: CASGLGDLAGGRETQYF. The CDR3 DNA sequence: TGTGCTAGTGGTTTGGGGGACCTAGCGGGGGGGCGTGAGACCCAGTACTTC. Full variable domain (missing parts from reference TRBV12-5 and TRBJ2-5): DARVTQTPRHKVTEMGQEVTMRCQPILGHNTVFWYRQTMMQGLELLAYFRNRAPLDDSGMPKDRFSAEMPDATLATLKIQPSEPRDSAVYFCASGLGDLAGGRETQYFGPGTRLLVL.

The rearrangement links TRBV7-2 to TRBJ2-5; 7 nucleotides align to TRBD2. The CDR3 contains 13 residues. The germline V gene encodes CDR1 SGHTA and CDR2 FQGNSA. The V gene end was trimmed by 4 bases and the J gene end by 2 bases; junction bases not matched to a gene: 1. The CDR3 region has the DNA TGTGCCAGCAGCTGGGGGGGTCAAGAGACCCAGTACTTC. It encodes CASSWGGQETQYF.

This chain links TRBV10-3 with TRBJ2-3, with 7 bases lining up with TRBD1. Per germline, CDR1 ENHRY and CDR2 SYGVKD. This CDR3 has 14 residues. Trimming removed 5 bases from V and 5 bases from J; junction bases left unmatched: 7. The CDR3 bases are TGTGCCATCAGTATAGGGACAGTCAGAGATACGCAGTATTTT. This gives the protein CAISIGTVRDTQYF.